The present T cell receptor beta chain was sequenced within a study of CD8+ T cells in alopecia areata (dated by TCRdb to 2017 to 2018). Regarding the study in general: Treated patients were enrolled in an open-label pilot trial of oral tofacitinib, 5 to 10 mg twice daily, for moderate-to-severe alopecia areata. Patients stayed on tofacitinib for 6 to 18 months and then had 6 months of follow-up off drug so that delayed response and recurrence could be assessed. High-throughput TCRbeta sequencing was used to examine T cell clonal expansion in alopecia areata in both the C3H/HeJ mouse model and human patients. Human TCRbeta sequencing covered scalp tissue and sorted CD4+ and CD8+ peripheral blood T cells from patchy and totalis/universalis alopecia areata patients and healthy controls. Patients on tofacitinib were biopsied at baseline and after 4 and 24 weeks of treatment, and several of the patients also had a later scalp biopsy. Scalp clonality was compared among normal scalp (n=4), patchy alopecia areata scalp (n=8), and alopecia totalis/universalis scalp (n=8). RNA came from the PAXgene miRNA kit for fixed scalp, the miRNeasy kit for PBMCs, and the RNeasy kit for mouse skin. TCRbeta CDR3 regions were amplified by immunoSEQ multiplex PCR using 35 Vbeta forward and 13 Jbeta reverse primers.

Library preparation used the immunoSEQ multiplex PCR assay. RNA was extracted from all samples and reverse transcribed into cDNA, which served as template for TCR sequencing. SuperScript III was used to make first-strand cDNA, primed with a 2:1 mix of oligo-dT and random hexamers. A synthetic immune receptor repertoire was used to assess amplification bias, and residual bias was removed computationally. Regarding the original processing steps: Raw reads were preprocessed for error removal, and CDR3 was defined according to IMGT conventions as running from the conserved cysteine to phenylalanine. To get clonality, Shannon entropy was normalized by log2 of the number of productive unique TCRs and the result was subtracted from 1. CD4 or CD8 identity of scalp clones was inferred by cross-referencing scalp TCRbeta sequences with sorted blood CD4 and CD8 repertoires. TCRdb re-hosts the immuneACCESS table, in-frame sequences only. Its copies lack some clones; in the studies checked, an unresolved V gene accounts for under half of them, and the cause for the rest is not known. V, J and clone size were drawn from that table, and D and trimming were deduced from the DNA. The sample table records around 140,000 clones; around 58% of these occur just once. Jointly, the top ten make up roughly 6.5% of the sample.

The sample's time point label is to be understood as: baseline before oral tofacitinib. Lesional scalp punch biopsies and peripheral blood were collected from alopecia areata patients. After PBMCs were isolated by density centrifugation and stained for CD3, CD4 and CD8, a FACSAria was used to sort CD4+ and CD8+ T cells. Of note for this clone: Which antigen it targets is not known. Base qualities are not provided; no much larger clone lies one nucleotide away.

General findings and caveats noted by the study authors: TCR sequences shared between patients were less clear than in mice, possibly partly because of HLA diversity in the patient population. Unlike mouse skin, where gammadelta T cells dominate, normal human skin contains resident alphabeta T cells that get sequenced too, which complicates analysis of the scalp TCR repertoire. Lesional scalp, especially in alopecia totalis/universalis, showed higher clonality and more expanded CD8+ clones than normal scalp, suggesting antigenic drive.

This receptor was obtained from a human donor with alopecia areata. The material was CD4+ T cells sorted from blood, obtained at week 0.

The DNA sequence is as follows: TGTGCCAGCAGCGTAGTCCCGGGGGCGGATACGCAGTATTTT. Its protein is CASSVVPGADTQYF. This receptor chain uses TRBV9 and TRBJ2-3; the D assignment is uncertain and may be TRBD1 or TRBD2, with 6 bases supporting each. V is pared back by 0 bases and J by 6 bases, with 11 bases lying between the germline termini. CDR3 length: 14 amino acids, cysteine to phenylalanine. Here the CDR3 DNA is all that survives: 42 bases in frame from base 1. As encoded in the germline V gene, CDR1 is SGDLS while CDR2 is YYNGEE.